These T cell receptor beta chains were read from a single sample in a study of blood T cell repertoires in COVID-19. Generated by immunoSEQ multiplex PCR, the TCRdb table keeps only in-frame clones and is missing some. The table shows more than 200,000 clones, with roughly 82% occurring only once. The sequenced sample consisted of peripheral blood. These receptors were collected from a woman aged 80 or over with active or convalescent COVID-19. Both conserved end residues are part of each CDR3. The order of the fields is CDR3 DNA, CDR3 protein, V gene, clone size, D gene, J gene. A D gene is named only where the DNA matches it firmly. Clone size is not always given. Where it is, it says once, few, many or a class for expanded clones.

CDR3 DNA: TGTGCCAGCCTAAATTCGGGACTAGCGTCCCGGCAGTTCTTC
CDR3 protein: CASLNSGLASRQFF
V gene: TRBV2
clone size: NA
D gene: TRBD2
J gene: TRBJ2-1

CDR3 DNA: TGTGCCAGCAGACAGGGAAGTTCTGGGGGTCAGCCCCAGCATTTT
CDR3 protein: CASRQGSSGGQPQHF
V gene: TRBV27
clone size: NA
D gene: NA
J gene: TRBJ1-5

CDR3 DNA: TGTGCCAGCAAAAAGACAGAAACAACTAATGAAAAACTGTTTTTT
CDR3 protein: CASKKTETTNEKLFF
V gene: TRBV2
clone size: few
D gene: NA
J gene: TRBJ1-4

CDR3 DNA: TGTGCCAGCAGCTCATTAGCGGGAGGGGGTGGAGAGACCCAGTACTTC
CDR3 protein: CASSSLAGGGGETQYF
V gene: TRBV7-9
clone size: NA
D gene: TRBD2
J gene: TRBJ2-5

CDR3 DNA: TGTGCCAGCAGCTCCCAGTCAGGGACAGGGGAAAACGGCTACACCTTC
CDR3 protein: CASSSQSGTGENGYTF
V gene: TRBV5-4
clone size: NA
D gene: TRBD1
J gene: TRBJ1-2

CDR3 DNA: TGTGCCAGCAGCCAAGATCCTAGGGGATTCTCTGGAAACACCATATATTTT
CDR3 protein: CASSQDPRGFSGNTIYF
V gene: TRBV3-1/TRBV3-2
clone size: NA
D gene: NA
J gene: TRBJ1-3

CDR3 DNA: TGTGCCAGCAGCCAAGGAGCCGGGACAGGGGACGAAAAACTGTTTTTT
CDR3 protein: CASSQGAGTGDEKLFF
V gene: TRBV4-2
clone size: NA
D gene: TRBD1
J gene: TRBJ1-4

CDR3 DNA: TGTGCCACCAGTGACCCAACTAGCGGCCCTCCCTACGAGCAGTACTTC
CDR3 protein: CATSDPTSGPPYEQYF
V gene: TRBV24-1
clone size: NA
D gene: TRBD2
J gene: TRBJ2-7

CDR3 DNA: TGTGCCAGTAGCGAGCTCGCGGGACCGTCGAGCTCTGGAAACACCATATATTTT
CDR3 protein: CASSELAGPSSSGNTIYF
V gene: TRBV19
clone size: NA
D gene: NA
J gene: TRBJ1-3

CDR3 DNA: TGTGCCAGTAGTACACCCGCTAGGCAGGGGACAGATACGCAGTATTTT
CDR3 protein: CASSTPARQGTDTQYF
V gene: TRBV19
clone size: NA
D gene: NA
J gene: TRBJ2-3

CDR3 DNA: TGCGCCAGCAGCAGTGGACTAGCGGCGATCTACGAGCAGTACTTC
CDR3 protein: CASSSGLAAIYEQYF
V gene: TRBV5-1
clone size: NA
D gene: TRBD2
J gene: TRBJ2-7

CDR3 DNA: TGTGCCAGCAGTTCGGACAGGGGGAGCAATCAGCCCCAGCATTTT
CDR3 protein: CASSSDRGSNQPQHF
V gene: TRBV27
clone size: NA
D gene: TRBD1
J gene: TRBJ1-5

CDR3 DNA: TGTGCCAGCAGTTTATATCCTTCTGAAGCTTTCTTT
CDR3 protein: CASSLYPSEAFF
V gene: TRBV28
clone size: once
D gene: NA
J gene: TRBJ1-1

CDR3 DNA: TGTGCCGCCCAGGGGTACGGCTACACCTTC
CDR3 protein: CAAQGYGYTF
V gene: TRBV28
clone size: NA
D gene: NA
J gene: TRBJ1-2

CDR3 DNA: TGTGCCAGCAGTCTCAATCAGCCCCAGCATTTT
CDR3 protein: CASSLNQPQHF
V gene: TRBV27
clone size: many
D gene: NA
J gene: TRBJ1-5

CDR3 DNA: TGTGCCAGCTTTACAGGGGGCCGCTACGAGCAGTACTTC
CDR3 protein: CASFTGGRYEQYF
V gene: TRBV6-5
clone size: NA
D gene: TRBD1
J gene: TRBJ2-7

CDR3 DNA: TGTGCCAGCAGCCGAGGTGGGACAGGTACCTACGAGCAGTACTTC
CDR3 protein: CASSRGGTGTYEQYF
V gene: TRBV3-1/TRBV3-2
clone size: few
D gene: TRBD1
J gene: TRBJ2-7

CDR3 DNA: TGTGCCAGTAGTAAGGCGGGAGGGCCCGCAGATACGCAGTATTTT
CDR3 protein: CASSKAGGPADTQYF
V gene: TRBV19
clone size: NA
D gene: TRBD2
J gene: TRBJ2-3

CDR3 DNA: TGTGCCAGCAGCCGGACCGGCAGGGATAGCTATGGCTACACCTTC
CDR3 protein: CASSRTGRDSYGYTF
V gene: TRBV3-1/TRBV3-2
clone size: NA
D gene: NA
J gene: TRBJ1-2

CDR3 DNA: TGCAGTGCTAGTTCAGGGACTAGCGGGGGGGCAGATACGCAGTATTTT
CDR3 protein: CSASSGTSGGADTQYF
V gene: TRBV20-1
clone size: once
D gene: TRBD2
J gene: TRBJ2-3

CDR3 DNA: TGTGCCAGCAGTCCCGGAAATACAGCACCCCTCCACTTT
CDR3 protein: CASSPGNTAPLHF
V gene: TRBV28
clone size: NA
D gene: NA
J gene: TRBJ1-6

CDR3 DNA: TGTGCCAGCAGCAGGAGCTTAGCAACTAATGAAAAACTGTTTTTT
CDR3 protein: CASSRSLATNEKLFF
V gene: TRBV5-6
clone size: NA
D gene: NA
J gene: TRBJ1-4

CDR3 DNA: TGCGCCAGCCAAGGACTAGCGGGGGGTGTCACAGATACGCAGTATTTT
CDR3 protein: CASQGLAGGVTDTQYF
V gene: TRBV5-1
clone size: NA
D gene: TRBD2
J gene: TRBJ2-3

CDR3 DNA: TGTGCCAGCTCACCATTGAACACCCTGAACACTGAAGCTTTCTTT
CDR3 protein: CASSPLNTLNTEAFF
V gene: TRBV18
clone size: NA
D gene: NA
J gene: TRBJ1-1

CDR3 DNA: TGTGCCAGCAGCACGGGACTAGCGGTGTACGAGCAGTACTTC
CDR3 protein: CASSTGLAVYEQYF
V gene: TRBV7-2
clone size: NA
D gene: TRBD2
J gene: TRBJ2-7

CDR3 DNA: TGTGCCAGCAGCTTATCTCCTACGGATGGCTACACCTTC
CDR3 protein: CASSLSPTDGYTF
V gene: TRBV7-8
clone size: NA
D gene: NA
J gene: TRBJ1-2

CDR3 DNA: TGTGCCAGCATACAACCCTGTCCCGGGACTAGCGGGAGCCCCCCCTACAATGAGCAGTTCTTC
CDR3 protein: CASIQPCPGTSGSPPYNEQFF
V gene: TRBV14
clone size: NA
D gene: TRBD2
J gene: TRBJ2-1

CDR3 DNA: TGTGCCAGCAGTGAACTGCTGGCGAACACTGAAGCTTTCTTT
CDR3 protein: CASSELLANTEAFF
V gene: TRBV6-1
clone size: NA
D gene: NA
J gene: TRBJ1-1

CDR3 DNA: TGTGCCAGCAGCCCCGCCGGGATTGTAATTGTGTATTTT
CDR3 protein: CASSPAGIVIVYF
V gene: TRBV12-3/TRBV12-4
clone size: NA
D gene: NA
J gene: TRBJ2-3

CDR3 DNA: TGCGCCAGCAGCCAAGAAGGGGGTGCACTGGATTCACCCCTCCACTTT
CDR3 protein: CASSQEGGALDSPLHF
V gene: TRBV4-1
clone size: NA
D gene: NA
J gene: TRBJ1-6